Presented here are 2 T cell receptor beta chains from one specimen sequenced in a study of preoperative IRX-2 immunotherapy in early breast cancer. Treatment of the sample: preoperative locoregional IRX-2 cytokine immunotherapy. Repertoires were generated with immunoSEQ multiplex PCR, while TCRdb's copy carries only in-frame clones and drops some. The sample has around 34,000 clones, about 95% seen once. The specimen was collected from a patient treated with IRX-2 immunotherapy. Receptor source: a human donor with breast cancer.

The chain has TRBV19 and TRBJ2-7; D remains ambiguous. The CDR3 has 11 amino acids. Germline lookup yields CDR1 LNHDA and CDR2 SQIVND (reference sequence). V gave up 6 bases and J gave up 5 bases, with 8 bases separating them. As DNA, the CDR3 is TGTGCCAGTAGCGCTAGAGACGAGCAGTACTTC. Translated: CASSARDEQYF.

The gene calls are TRBV30 and TRBJ2-2, with D unclear. Germline CDR1 GTSNPN, CDR2 SVGIG (reference sequence). Trimming pared 3 bases from V and 9 bases from J, leaving 14 bases between. The CDR3 consists of 13 residues. The CDR3, as DNA: TGTGCCTGGAGGGGATCTCAGCCCCGGGAGCTGTTTTTT. This sequence encodes CAWRGSQPRELFF.